What follows describes a single TCR beta chain. Its antigen is unidentified. CD4+CD25+CD127- Tregs, CD4+CD25- non-Tregs, CD4 and CD8 cells were sorted. The table came from immunoSEQ multiplex PCR; TCRdb's copy has only in-frame clones and leaves some out. Of about 110,000 clones in the sample, about 90% are singletons; the top ten hold 0.34%. The CDR3 sequence is 14 residues long. Germline CDR1 and CDR2: SGHDT and YYEEEE. V shed 3 bases and J shed 2 bases, with 8 bases lying between them. The data are from a study of Tregs in tolerant kidney transplant recipients. Study observations and caveats: Activated donor B cell expansion appeared to reveal the most relevant donor-specific TCRbeta repertoire. Few patients were studied, so findings need validation in larger groups.

The input for sequencing was CD4+ T cells from blood, taken before the transplant. The TCR sequence derives from a human donor who received a combined kidney and bone marrow transplant. The rearrangement joins TRBV5-6 to TRBJ1-4; D is possibly TRBD1 (6 bases). The CDR3 spells CASSSRGTNEKLFF. The CDR3 DNA is TGTGCCAGCAGCTCGAGGGGGACTAATGAAAAACTGTTTTTT.